The 27 T cell receptor beta chains below were found in one sample sequenced in a study of CD8 T cells in Susac syndrome (dated by TCRdb to the late 2010s). Library preparation used the immunoSEQ multiplex PCR assay. RNA was extracted with the RNeasy kit and roughly 0.45 to 1 ug was reverse transcribed using random hexamers. The raw public data were reprocessed by TCRdb itself: fastp quality trimming at Q25, MiXCR clonotype calling, in-frame beta chains only. Each CDR3 protein gets just one entry, which takes the most common genes and DNA from the rows behind it. The sample contains approximately 190,000 distinct CDR3 sequences, 95% of them found a single time. The ten largest clonotypes hold less than 0.2% of the sample. The sample taken for sequencing was CD8+ T cells from PBMCs. The receptors shown here come from a human donor with Susac syndrome.

This chain links TRBV12-5 with TRBJ1-1; D is unclear. CDR3 length equals 13 residues. Per germline, CDR1 LGHNT and CDR2 FRNRAP. Trimming pared 0 bases from V and 1 base from J, leaving 3 bases between. In DNA, the CDR3 is TGTGCTAGTGGTTTGGTTGGGAACACTGAAGCTTTCTTT. This gives the protein CASGLVGNTEAFF.

This rearrangement joins TRBV27 to TRBJ2-3; TRBD1 is a possible D gene (6 bases). CDR1 and CDR2 (germline): MNHEY, SMNVEV (reference sequence). The CDR3 runs to 15 residues. Trimming cost V 0 bases and J 5 bases, with 12 bases left between them. The CDR3 nucleotides read TGTGCCAGCAGTTTATCAGGGGGACCCGGAGATACGCAGTATTTT. Its protein is CASSLSGGPGDTQYF.

This clonotype appeared once. The V call is TRBV4-1, the J call TRBJ2-7; tentative D call: TRBD1 (6 bases). With 5 bases removed from V and 4 bases from J, the gap between germline ends came to 15 bases. CDR1 is MGHRA, CDR2 YSYEKL, per germline. CDR3 size: 14 residues. The CDR3 here is CASSFGQQGYEQYF. The CDR3 bases are TGCGCCAGCAGCTTTGGACAGCAAGGGTACGAGCAGTACTTC.

The rearrangement joins TRBV29-1 to TRBJ2-5; D uncertain. CDR1 SQVTM and CDR2 ANQGSEA come from the germline V gene. This CDR3 has 11 amino acids. Between the trimmed V and J ends, which lost 2 bases and 5 bases, there was a span of 6 bases. CDR3 in amino acids: CSVEKWETQYF. CDR3 bases: TGCAGCGTTGAAAAGTGGGAGACCCAGTACTTC.

The chain is built from TRBV20-1 and TRBJ2-4; D possibly corresponds to TRBD1 (6 bases). The length of the CDR3 is 14 residues. The germline V gene has CDR1 DFQATT and CDR2 SNEGSKA (reference sequence). Trimming removed 6 bases at V and 5 bases at J, with 17 bases between. In DNA, the CDR3 is TGCAGTGCGATCAAGGGGGAAGGCGAAAACATTCAGTACTTC. Protein: CSAIKGEGENIQYF.

V is TRBV12-3 or TRBV12-4 and J is TRBJ2-6; no firm D call. The CDR3 extends over 15 amino acids. V lost 5 bases, J lost 0 bases, and 8 bases lay in between. CDR3 nucleotide sequence: TGTGCCAGCAGTACTGAGTTCTCTGGGGCCAACGTCCTGACTTTC. It codes for CASSTEFSGANVLTF.

The chain is built from TRBV7-2 and TRBJ1-2; D ambiguous. CDR1 is SGHTA, CDR2 FQGNSA, per germline. The CDR3 spans 16 residues. Trimming pared 0 bases from V and 2 bases from J, leaving 13 bases between. The DNA of the CDR3 is TGTGCCAGCAGCTTAGCCCCCGGAAGGACGAACTATGGCTACACCTTC. Translation gives CASSLAPGRTNYGYTF.

The chain is built from TRBV20-1 and TRBJ1-6; D call uncertain. V lost 0 bases and J lost 3, with 9 bases in between. The V gene's germline CDR1 is DFQATT and CDR2 SNEGSKA (reference sequence). This CDR3 has 15 residues. The CDR3 DNA follows: TGCAGTGCTAGAGATCGGAACAGCTATAATTCACCCCTCCACTTT. It is translated as CSARDRNSYNSPLHF.

The chain carries TRBV4-1 and TRBJ2-7, with TRBD1 matching over 10 bases. Germline V lookup: CDR1 MGHRA, CDR2 YSYEKL. Unmatched junction bases numbered 7, after V lost 2 bases and J lost 6 bases. This CDR3 comprises 15 residues. The CDR3 is CASSQTTGTGVEQYF. The CDR3 DNA is TGCGCCAGCAGCCAAACTACCGGGACAGGGGTCGAGCAGTACTTC.

The CDR3 spells CASSFGGNYGYTF. CDR3 nucleotides: TGCGCCAGCAGCTTTGGAGGGAACTATGGCTACACCTTC. The V gene is TRBV5-1, the J gene TRBJ1-2; D is unresolved. Trimming removed 2 bases at V and 2 bases at J, with 7 bases between. The CDR3 totals 13 residues. In germline, CDR1 is SGHRS, CDR2 YFSETQ.

The chain links TRBV4-1 to TRBJ2-3, with 14 bases that match TRBD2. The CDR3 length is 16 residues. V was pared by 7 bases and J by 5 bases, with 8 bases of the junction left unmatched. Germline CDR1 and CDR2: MGHRA and YSYEKL. The CDR3 sequence is CASTPTSGGAVDTQYF. CDR3 DNA sequence: TGCGCCAGCACCCCGACTAGCGGGGGGGCGGTAGATACGCAGTATTTT.

The chain carries TRBV28 and TRBJ2-7; D is perhaps TRBD1 (6 bases). With 1 base removed from V and 5 bases from J, the gap between germline ends came to 12 bases. CDR3 size: 14 residues. Per the germline V gene, CDR1 is MDHEN and CDR2 is SYDVKM. The CDR3 spells CASSLFNRAHEQYF. In DNA, the CDR3 is TGTGCCAGCAGTTTATTCAACAGGGCCCACGAGCAGTACTTC.

The chain recombines TRBV5-6 with TRBJ2-7; D is unresolved. In germline, CDR1 is SGHDT, CDR2 YYEEEE. The ends were cut back, 4 bases at V and 3 bases at J, with 17 bases in the middle. This CDR3 spans 15 amino acids. The DNA for the CDR3 is TGTGCCAGCAGCCAATTGATAGGGATGGACTACGAGCAGTACTTC. Its protein is CASSQLIGMDYEQYF. Full variable domain (rest looked up from reference TRBV5-6 and TRBJ2-7): DAGVTQSPTHLIKTRGQQVTLRCSPKSGHDTVSWYQQALGQGPQFIFQYYEEEERQRGNFPDRFSGHQFPNYSSELNVNALLLGDSALYLCASSQLIGMDYEQYFGPGTRLTVT.

The chain links TRBV6-5 to TRBJ2-7; 7 bases are a match to TRBD2. The CDR3 length is 15 residues. The V and J ends lost 3 bases and 2 bases, in that order; junction bases with no gene match: 7. Germline values: CDR1 MNHEY, CDR2 SVGAGI. In DNA form, the CDR3 reads TGTGCCAGCAGTTATCGGCTAGCGGATACCTACGAGCAGTACTTC. Its protein is CASSYRLADTYEQYF.

The chain combines TRBV20-1 with TRBJ1-4; D is uncertain. Between the trimmed V and J ends, which lost 5 bases and 7 bases, there was a span of 17 bases. This CDR3 is 14 amino acids long. Germline V gene lookup returns CDR1 DFQATT and CDR2 SNEGSKA (reference sequence). The CDR3 region has the DNA TGCAGTGCTCGGCCGGAAACGGTCGCTGAAAAACTGTTTTTT. Its protein is CSARPETVAEKLFF.

This chain joins TRBV15 and TRBJ2-3; D ambiguous. V was trimmed by 3 bases and J by 0 bases, leaving 10 bases between them. Germline CDR1 and CDR2: LNHNV and YYDKDF (reference sequence). This CDR3 comprises 15 residues. The chain's CDR3 is CATSRIGSSTDTQYF. In DNA form, the CDR3 reads TGTGCCACCAGCAGGATCGGTTCTAGCACAGATACGCAGTATTTT.

This sequence joins TRBV28 and TRBJ2-2; D gene ambiguous. The length of the CDR3 is 16 residues. The V and J ends lost 1 base and 4 bases respectively, with 13 bases between them. Germline V gene data show CDR1 as MDHEN and CDR2 as SYDVKM. The CDR3 region has the DNA TGTGCCAGCAGTTTATTCTTAGGGATGGGCACCGGGGAGCTGTTTTTT. Protein: CASSLFLGMGTGELFF. The full variable domain, in which reference TRBV28 and TRBJ2-2 provide the parts outside the CDR3, is DVKVTQSSRYLVKRTGEKVFLECVQDMDHENMFWYRQDPGLGLRLIYFSYDVKMKEKGDIPEGYSVSREKKERFSLILESASTNQTSMYLCASSLFLGMGTGELFFGEGSRLTVL.

The chain employs TRBV24-1 and TRBJ2-7; no clear D gene. Per germline, CDR1 KGHDR and CDR2 SFDVKD. CDR3 length equals 11 residues. V was cut by 5 bases and J by 6 bases, with 7 bases left in between. The CDR3 DNA reads as TGTGCCACCAGTGGTGCTGGCGAGCAGTACTTC. Amino acid sequence: CATSGAGEQYF.

The chain joins TRBV29-1 to TRBJ2-1; D not resolved. This CDR3 comprises 13 residues. Germline-derived CDR1 and CDR2 are SQVTM and ANQGSEA. The V and J ends lost 7 bases and 5 bases respectively, with 15 bases between them. The CDR3 protein is CSERTSAHNEQFF. The CDR3 DNA is TGCAGCGAAAGGACCTCCGCGCACAATGAGCAGTTCTTC.

This chain links TRBV30 with TRBJ2-1; D is possibly TRBD2 (6 bases). CDR1 and CDR2 (germline): GTSNPN, SVGIG (reference sequence). Trimming shortened V by 3 bases and J by 6 bases, and 9 bases separated the two germline ends. CDR3 size: 12 residues. CDR3: CAWRTSFNEQFF. CDR3 coding DNA: TGTGCCTGGAGAACTAGCTTCAATGAGCAGTTCTTC.

The chain recombines TRBV11-1 with TRBJ2-7; TRBD2 agrees at 12 bases. After removal of 4 bases from V and 5 bases from J, the junction contained 12 bases not matched to a gene. CDR3 length equals 17 residues. Germline CDR1 and CDR2: SGHAT and FQDESV (reference sequence). CDR3 region: CASSSGTSGYEWDEQYF. Written as DNA, the CDR3 is TGTGCCAGCAGCTCAGGGACTAGCGGGTACGAGTGGGACGAGCAGTACTTC.

This chain links TRBV5-1 with TRBJ2-7; TRBD1 aligns across 8 bases. Per the germline V gene, CDR1 is SGHRS and CDR2 is YFSETQ. Trimming cost V 3 bases and J 1 base; bases outside gene matches: 9. CDR3 length: 16 amino acids. The CDR3 here is CASSYSGTGYSYEQYF. The CDR3, as DNA: TGCGCCAGCAGCTACTCCGGGACAGGCTATTCCTACGAGCAGTACTTC.

The chain uses TRBV2 and TRBJ1-3; maybe TRBD1 (5 bases). Germline loops: CDR1 SNHLY, CDR2 FYNNEI. Between the trimmed V and J ends, which lost 5 bases and 2 bases, there was a span of 7 bases. The CDR3 consists of 13 residues. The CDR3 protein is CASSTGAGNTIYF. In DNA, the CDR3 is TGTGCCAGCAGTACAGGCGCTGGAAACACCATATATTTT.

V gene TRBV9 combines with J gene TRBJ2-2; 13 bases match TRBD2. V shed 0 bases and J 4 bases; nucleotides not matched to a gene: 6. Germline values: CDR1 SGDLS, CDR2 YYNGEE. This CDR3 region has 18 residues. The CDR3 here is CASSVGVGLAGSTGELFF. The DNA of the CDR3 is TGTGCCAGCAGCGTAGGGGTGGGACTAGCGGGAAGCACCGGGGAGCTGTTTTTT.

The chain has TRBV7-8 and TRBJ1-2, with D possibly being TRBD1 (5 bases). CDR1 and CDR2 from the germline V gene are SGHVS and FQNEAQ. CDR3 length: 13 residues. Trimming removed 5 bases from V and 8 bases from J, with 15 bases in between. The chain's CDR3 is CASSLLGDGGYTF. The CDR3 region has the DNA TGTGCCAGCAGCCTTCTTGGGGACGGGGGCTACACCTTC.

J is TRBJ2-1 and V is TRBV11-2, with D unresolved. Trimming took off 1 base at V and 10 bases at J, with 5 bases between the two ends. There are 11 residues in the CDR3. CDR1 and CDR2 (germline): SGHAT, FQNNGV. The DNA for the CDR3 is TGTGCCAGCAGCTTAGTTCTAGAGCAGTTCTTC. It specifies CASSLVLEQFF.

V is TRBV27 and J is TRBJ1-2; possible D gene TRBD1, 6 bases. Looked up from germline, CDR1 is MNHEY and CDR2 is SMNVEV (reference sequence). This CDR3 region has 14 residues. V was clipped by 5 bases and J by 4 bases, with 14 bases between them. The CDR3 sequence is CASSPLLRGYGYTF. The CDR3 nucleotides are TGTGCCAGCAGTCCCCTTCTCAGGGGCTATGGCTACACCTTC.